This TCR beta chain comes out of a study of resident and recirculating memory T cells in vitiligo (dated by TCRdb to the late 2010s). Concerning the study at large: For TCR beta sequencing, each of a few stable vitiligo patients provided PBMCs and epidermis from shave biopsies taken at two lesional sites and two nonlesional sites. Human TCR beta sequencing was used to test whether specific clones in lesional vitiligo skin differed from clones in nonlesional skin and blood. Without any cell sorting, samples were homogenized immediately before genomic DNA was extracted using the Qiagen DNeasy Blood & Tissue Kit. Study-wide findings and limitations: No unique dominant TCR clone was detected, and variation in clonality was observed among vitiligo lesions. Even within a single patient, overlap and correlation analysis found no significant repertoire overlap between any biopsies apart from each lesion compared with itself. Mechanistic studies in the future are needed to assess how much the detected T cell clones and the human Trm pools versus Tcm pools each contribute. TCR sequences were not conserved across biopsy sites or patients, suggesting that different T cell clones infiltrate different lesions, described as private specificity.

Between the V and J ends, shortened by 3 bases and 0 bases respectively, the junction contains 14 bases. The germline V gene encodes CDR1 KGHSH and CDR2 LQKENI. The CDR3 measures 16 amino acids from cysteine to phenylalanine. Here the CDR3 DNA is all that survives: 48 bases in frame from base 1. Regarding this clone: Which antigen it targets is not known. Base qualities are not provided; no much larger clone lies one nucleotide away.

Vitiligo counted as stable when lesions had not changed during the previous 6 months. To count as stable, patients also needed to show no confetti depigmentation, which is a clinical sign of active vitiligo. Any patient who had received treatment in the previous three months was excluded. PBMCs were isolated from heparinized blood by Ficoll density gradient centrifugation and then flash-frozen. The immunoSEQ hsTCRB kit was used to amplify TCR beta chains from the genomic DNA. TCR beta libraries were sequenced on an Illumina MiSeq instrument by the immunoSEQ service. In the source study's methods: The immunoSEQ Analyzer was used to analyze the repertoire data. This immuneACCESS table, as held by TCRdb, lists in-frame sequences with V and J called but not all clones. Of the missing ones, under half trace to an unresolved V gene in checked studies; the others have no known cause. V, J and clone size derive from that table, while D and trimming were established from the DNA sequence. This sample comprises 72,000 or so clones, roughly 94% of them detected only once. Together, the top ten hold approximately 4.7% of the sample.

Sequencing input: blood. In this chain, TRBV18 is recombined with TRBJ1-1; TRBD1 is a weak D gene call, 5 bases matching. The receptor comes from a male donor with vitiligo. The CDR3 region: CASSPRPVRVNTEAFF. The DNA is as follows: TGTGCCAGCTCACCTCGTCCGGTCAGGGTGAACACTGAAGCTTTCTTT.